This TCR beta chain was obtained from a study of T-cell reconstitution after alpha-beta-depleted transplantation in children. The CDR3 extends over 16 amino acids. The germline CDR1 and CDR2 sequences are MNHEY and SMNVEV (reference sequence). V shed 4 bases, J shed 7 bases, and the junction held 6 bases outside the gene matches. Researchers prepared the TCRbeta library using unique molecular identifiers, the study reports. TCRdb recomputed calls from the PCR reads with MiXCR, one row per CDR3 protein. The table has some 490,000 distinct CDR3 sequences, around 12% seen once. The sample was PBMCs from the stem cell graft donor, taken from the stem cell graft. The genes are TRBV27 and TRBJ2-1; 14 bases fit TRBD2. This TCR was recovered from a human donor who donated a stem cell graft to a child with combined immunodeficiency. The CDR3, as DNA: TGTGCCAGCAGTTCCGGGACTAGCGGGAGAAAGAATGAGCAGTTCTTC. Amino acid sequence: CASSSGTSGRKNEQFF.